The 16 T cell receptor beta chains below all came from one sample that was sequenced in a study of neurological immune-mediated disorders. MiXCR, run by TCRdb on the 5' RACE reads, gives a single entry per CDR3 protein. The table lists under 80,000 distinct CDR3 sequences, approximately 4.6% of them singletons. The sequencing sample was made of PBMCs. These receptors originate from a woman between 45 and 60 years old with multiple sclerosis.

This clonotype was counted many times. The CDR3 is CASRQEAGSYNEQFF. DNA for the CDR3: TGTGCCAGCAGACAAGAAGCAGGCTCCTACAATGAGCAGTTCTTC. The chain links TRBV6-5 to TRBJ2-1; no firm D call. Trimming cost V 6 bases and J 0 bases, with 12 bases left between them. The CDR3 runs to 15 residues. CDR1 is MNHEY, CDR2 SVGAGI, per germline.

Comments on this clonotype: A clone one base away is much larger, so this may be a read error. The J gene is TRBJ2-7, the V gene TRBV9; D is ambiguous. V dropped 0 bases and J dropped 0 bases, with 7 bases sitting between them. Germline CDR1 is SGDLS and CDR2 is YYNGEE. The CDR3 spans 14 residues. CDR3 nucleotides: TGTGCCAGCAGCGTAGCTTTGAGCTCCTACGAGCAGTACTTC. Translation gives CASSVALSSYEQYF.

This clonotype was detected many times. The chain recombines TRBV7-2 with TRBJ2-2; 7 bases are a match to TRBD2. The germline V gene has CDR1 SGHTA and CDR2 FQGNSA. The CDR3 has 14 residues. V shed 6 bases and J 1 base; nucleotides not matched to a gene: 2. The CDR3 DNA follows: TGTGCCAGCAGGGTAGCGGGGAACACCGGGGAGCTGTTTTTT. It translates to CASRVAGNTGELFF.

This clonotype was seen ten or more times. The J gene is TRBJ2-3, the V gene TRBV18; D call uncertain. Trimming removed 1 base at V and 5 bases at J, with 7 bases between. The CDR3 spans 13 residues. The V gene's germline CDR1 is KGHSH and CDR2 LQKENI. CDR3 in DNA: TGTGCCAGCTCACCACTTAGTGGAGATACGCAGTATTTT. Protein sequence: CASSPLSGDTQYF.

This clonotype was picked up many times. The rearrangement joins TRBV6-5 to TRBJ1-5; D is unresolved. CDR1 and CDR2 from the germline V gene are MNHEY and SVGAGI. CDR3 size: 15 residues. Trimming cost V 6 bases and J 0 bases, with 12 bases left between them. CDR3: CASSQDGNSNQPQHF. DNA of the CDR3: TGTGCCAGCAGCCAAGACGGAAATAGCAATCAGCCCCAGCATTTT.

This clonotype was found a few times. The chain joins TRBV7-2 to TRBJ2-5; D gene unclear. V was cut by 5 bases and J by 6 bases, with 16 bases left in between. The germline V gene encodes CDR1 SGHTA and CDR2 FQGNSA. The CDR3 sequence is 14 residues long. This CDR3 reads CASSRLLALQTQYF. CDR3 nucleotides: TGTGCCAGCAGCCGGCTCTTAGCTTTGCAGACCCAGTACTTC.

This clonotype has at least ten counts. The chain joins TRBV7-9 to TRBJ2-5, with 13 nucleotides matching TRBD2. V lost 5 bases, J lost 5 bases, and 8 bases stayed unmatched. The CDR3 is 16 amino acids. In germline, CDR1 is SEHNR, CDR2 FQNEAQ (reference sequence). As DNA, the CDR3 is TGTGCCAGCAGCAAAGGACTAGCGGGGGTGTCCGAGACCCAGTACTTC. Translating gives CASSKGLAGVSETQYF.

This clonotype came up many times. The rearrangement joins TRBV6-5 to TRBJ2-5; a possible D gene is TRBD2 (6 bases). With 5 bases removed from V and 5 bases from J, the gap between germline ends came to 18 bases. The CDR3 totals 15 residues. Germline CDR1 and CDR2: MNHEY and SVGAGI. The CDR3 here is CASSPPLFAGETQYF. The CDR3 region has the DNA TGTGCCAGCAGTCCCCCCCTTTTTGCGGGGGAGACCCAGTACTTC.

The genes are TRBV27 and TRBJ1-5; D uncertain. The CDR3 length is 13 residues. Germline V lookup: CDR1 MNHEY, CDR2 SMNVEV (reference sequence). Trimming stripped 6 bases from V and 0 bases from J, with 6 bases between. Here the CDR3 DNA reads TGTGCCAGCAGCCCGGGTAGCAATCAGCCCCAGCATTTT. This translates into CASSPGSNQPQHF.

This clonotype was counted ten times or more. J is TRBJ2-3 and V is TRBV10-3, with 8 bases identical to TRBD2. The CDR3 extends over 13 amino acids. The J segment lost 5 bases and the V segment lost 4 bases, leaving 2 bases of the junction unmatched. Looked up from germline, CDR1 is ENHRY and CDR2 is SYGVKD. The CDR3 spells CAISGAGGDTQYF. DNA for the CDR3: TGTGCCATCAGTGGGGCGGGGGGAGATACGCAGTATTTT.

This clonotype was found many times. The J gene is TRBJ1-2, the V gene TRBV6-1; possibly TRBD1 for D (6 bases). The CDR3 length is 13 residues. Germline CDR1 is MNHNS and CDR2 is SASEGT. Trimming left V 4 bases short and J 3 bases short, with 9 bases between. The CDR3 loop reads CASSVAGDYGYTF. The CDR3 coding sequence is TGTGCCAGCAGTGTGGCAGGGGACTATGGCTACACCTTC.

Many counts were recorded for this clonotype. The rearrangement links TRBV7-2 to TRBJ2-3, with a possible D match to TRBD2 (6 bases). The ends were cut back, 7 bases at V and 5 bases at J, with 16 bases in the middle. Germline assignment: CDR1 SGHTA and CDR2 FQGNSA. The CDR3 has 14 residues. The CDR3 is CASTQGGAEDTQYF. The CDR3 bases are TGTGCCAGCACCCAAGGAGGGGCGGAAGATACGCAGTATTTT.

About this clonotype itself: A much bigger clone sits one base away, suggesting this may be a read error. CDR3 sequence reads: CASSYEDTQYF. CDR3 in DNA: TGTGCCAGCAGTTACGAGGATACGCAGTATTTT. The rearrangement uses TRBV6-5 and TRBJ2-3; D not resolved. This CDR3 comprises 11 residues. Germline V lookup: CDR1 MNHEY, CDR2 SVGAGI. Trimming pared 2 bases from V and 6 bases from J, leaving 3 bases between.

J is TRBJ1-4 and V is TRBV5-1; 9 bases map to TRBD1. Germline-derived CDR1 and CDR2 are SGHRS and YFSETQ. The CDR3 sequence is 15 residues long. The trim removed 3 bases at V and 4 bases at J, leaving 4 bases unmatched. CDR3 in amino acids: CASSWGDRDNEKLFF. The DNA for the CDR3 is TGCGCCAGCAGCTGGGGGGACAGGGATAATGAAAAACTGTTTTTT.

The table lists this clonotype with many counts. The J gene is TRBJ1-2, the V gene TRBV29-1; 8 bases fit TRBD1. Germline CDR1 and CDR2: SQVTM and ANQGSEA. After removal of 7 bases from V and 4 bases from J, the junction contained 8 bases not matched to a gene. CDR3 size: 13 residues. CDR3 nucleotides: TGCAGCGGGTTGACAGGGGAGGTCTATGGCTACACCTTC. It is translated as CSGLTGEVYGYTF.

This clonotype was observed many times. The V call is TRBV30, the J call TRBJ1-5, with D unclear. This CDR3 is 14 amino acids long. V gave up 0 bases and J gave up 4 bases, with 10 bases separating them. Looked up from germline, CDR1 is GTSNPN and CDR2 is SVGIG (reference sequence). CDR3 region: CAWSVRQTNQPQHF. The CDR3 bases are TGTGCCTGGAGTGTCCGTCAGACTAATCAGCCCCAGCATTTT. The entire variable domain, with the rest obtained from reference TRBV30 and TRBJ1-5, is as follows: SQTIHQWPATLVQPVGSPLSLECTVEGTSNPNLYWYRQAAGRGLQLLFYSVGIGQISSEVPQNLSASRPQDRQFILSSKKLLLSDSGFYLCAWSVRQTNQPQHFGDGTRLSIL.